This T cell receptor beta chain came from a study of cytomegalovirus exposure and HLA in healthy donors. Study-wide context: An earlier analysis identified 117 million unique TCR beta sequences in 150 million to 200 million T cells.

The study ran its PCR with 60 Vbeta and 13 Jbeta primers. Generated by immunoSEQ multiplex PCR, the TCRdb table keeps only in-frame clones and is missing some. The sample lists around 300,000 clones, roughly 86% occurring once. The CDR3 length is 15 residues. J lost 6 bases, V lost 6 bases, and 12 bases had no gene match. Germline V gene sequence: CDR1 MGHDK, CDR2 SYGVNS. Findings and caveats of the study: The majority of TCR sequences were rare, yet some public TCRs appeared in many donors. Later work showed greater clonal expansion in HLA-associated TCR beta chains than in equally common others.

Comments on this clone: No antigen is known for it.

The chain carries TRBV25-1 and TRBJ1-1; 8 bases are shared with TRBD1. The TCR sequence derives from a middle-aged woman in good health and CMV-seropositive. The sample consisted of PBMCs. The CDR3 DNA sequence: TGTGCCAGCAGACCAAAAGGACAGGGTGTTTCTGAAGCTTTCTTT. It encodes CASRPKGQGVSEAFF.